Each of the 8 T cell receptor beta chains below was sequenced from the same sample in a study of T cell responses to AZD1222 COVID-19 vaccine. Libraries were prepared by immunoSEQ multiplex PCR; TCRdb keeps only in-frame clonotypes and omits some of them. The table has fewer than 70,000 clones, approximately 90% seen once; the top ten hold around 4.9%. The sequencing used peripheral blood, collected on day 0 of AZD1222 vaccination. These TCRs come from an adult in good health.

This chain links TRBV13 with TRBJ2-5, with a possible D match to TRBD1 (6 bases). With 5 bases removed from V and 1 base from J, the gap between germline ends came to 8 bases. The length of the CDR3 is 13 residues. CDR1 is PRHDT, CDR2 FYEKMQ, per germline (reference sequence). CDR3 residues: CASSKQGQETQYF. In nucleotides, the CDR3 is TGTGCCAGCAGCAAACAGGGCCAAGAGACCCAGTACTTC.

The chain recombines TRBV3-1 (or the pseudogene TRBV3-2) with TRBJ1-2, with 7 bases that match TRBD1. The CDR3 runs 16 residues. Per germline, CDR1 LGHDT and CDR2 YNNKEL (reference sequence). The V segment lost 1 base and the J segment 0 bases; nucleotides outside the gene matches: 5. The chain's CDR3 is CASSQAGTGANYGYTF. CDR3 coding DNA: TGTGCCAGCAGCCAAGCAGGAACAGGGGCTAACTATGGCTACACCTTC.

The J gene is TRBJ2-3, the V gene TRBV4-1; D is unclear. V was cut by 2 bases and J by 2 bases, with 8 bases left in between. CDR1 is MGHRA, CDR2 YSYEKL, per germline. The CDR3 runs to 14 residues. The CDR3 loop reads CASSQQDLTDTQYF. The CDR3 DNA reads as TGCGCCAGCAGCCAACAAGACCTCACAGATACGCAGTATTTT.

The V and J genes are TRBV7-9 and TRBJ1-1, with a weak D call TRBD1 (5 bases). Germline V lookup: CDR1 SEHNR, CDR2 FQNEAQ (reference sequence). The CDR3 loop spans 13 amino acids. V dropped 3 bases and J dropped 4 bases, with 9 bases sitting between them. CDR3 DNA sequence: TGTGCCAGCAGCTTTTGGGGGACCACTGAAGCTTTCTTT. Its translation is CASSFWGTTEAFF.

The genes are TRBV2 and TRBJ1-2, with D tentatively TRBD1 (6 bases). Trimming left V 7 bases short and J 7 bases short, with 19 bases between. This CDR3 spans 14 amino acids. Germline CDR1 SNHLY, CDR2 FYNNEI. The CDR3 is CASISPPGVAGYTF. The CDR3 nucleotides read TGTGCCAGCATCTCACCACCAGGGGTTGCTGGCTACACCTTC.

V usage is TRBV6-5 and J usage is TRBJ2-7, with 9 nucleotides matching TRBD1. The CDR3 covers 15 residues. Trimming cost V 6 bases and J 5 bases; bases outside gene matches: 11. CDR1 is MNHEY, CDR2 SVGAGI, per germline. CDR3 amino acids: CASRGGGTGRDEQYF. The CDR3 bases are TGTGCCAGCAGAGGAGGGGGGACAGGGAGGGACGAGCAGTACTTC.

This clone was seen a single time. Here the CDR3 DNA reads TGTGCCAGCAAGGACCCCTCTGGGGCCAACGTCCTGACTTTC. Protein: CASKDPSGANVLTF. This chain connects TRBV6-5 to TRBJ2-6, with unresolved D. V was clipped by 7 bases and J by 0 bases, with 7 bases between them. This CDR3 is 14 amino acids long. Looked up from germline, CDR1 is MNHEY and CDR2 is SVGAGI.

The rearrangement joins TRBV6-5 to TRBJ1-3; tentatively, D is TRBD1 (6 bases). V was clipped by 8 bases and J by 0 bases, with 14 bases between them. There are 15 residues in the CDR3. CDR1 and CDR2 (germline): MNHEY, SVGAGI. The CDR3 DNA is TGTGCCAGCGCCTTACAGGGAATCTCTGGAAACACCATATATTTT. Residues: CASALQGISGNTIYF.